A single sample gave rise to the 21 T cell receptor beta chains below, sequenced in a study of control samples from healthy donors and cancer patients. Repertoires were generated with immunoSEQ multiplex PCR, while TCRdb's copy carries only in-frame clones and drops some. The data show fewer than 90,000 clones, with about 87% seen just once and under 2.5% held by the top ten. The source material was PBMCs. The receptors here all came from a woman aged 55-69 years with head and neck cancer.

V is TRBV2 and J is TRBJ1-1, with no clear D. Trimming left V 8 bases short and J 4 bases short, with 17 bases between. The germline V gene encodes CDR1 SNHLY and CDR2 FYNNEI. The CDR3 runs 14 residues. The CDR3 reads CASGSLTESTEAFF. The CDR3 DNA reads TGTGCCAGCGGCTCTCTCACAGAATCCACTGAAGCTTTCTTT. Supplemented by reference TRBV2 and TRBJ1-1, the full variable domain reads EPEVTQTPSHQVTQMGQEVILRCVPISNHLYFYWYRQILGQKVEFLVSFYNNEISEKSEIFDDQFSVERPDGSNFTLKIRSTKLEDSAMYFCASGSLTESTEAFFGQGTRLTVV.

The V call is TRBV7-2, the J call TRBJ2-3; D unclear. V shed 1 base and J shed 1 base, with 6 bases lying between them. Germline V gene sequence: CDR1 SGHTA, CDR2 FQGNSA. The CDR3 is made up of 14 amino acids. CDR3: CASSLVRGTDTQYF. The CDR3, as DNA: TGTGCCAGCAGCTTAGTAAGGGGCACAGATACGCAGTATTTT.

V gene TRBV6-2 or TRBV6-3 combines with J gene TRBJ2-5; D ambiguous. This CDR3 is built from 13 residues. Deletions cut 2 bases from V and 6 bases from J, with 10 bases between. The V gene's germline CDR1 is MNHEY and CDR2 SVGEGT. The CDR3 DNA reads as TGTGCCAGCAGTTACGGTCGAGAAAAGACCCAGTACTTC. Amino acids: CASSYGREKTQYF.

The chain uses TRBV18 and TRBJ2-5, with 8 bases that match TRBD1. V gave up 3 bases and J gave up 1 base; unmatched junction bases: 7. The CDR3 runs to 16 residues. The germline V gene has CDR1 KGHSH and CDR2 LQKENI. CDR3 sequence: CASSPGQGKSQETQYF. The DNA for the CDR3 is TGTGCCAGCTCACCCGGACAGGGTAAGTCCCAAGAGACCCAGTACTTC.

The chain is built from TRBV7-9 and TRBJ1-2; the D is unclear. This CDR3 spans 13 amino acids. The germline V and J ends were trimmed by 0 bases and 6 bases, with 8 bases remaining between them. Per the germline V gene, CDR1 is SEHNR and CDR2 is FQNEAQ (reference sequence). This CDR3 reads CASSLAGSDGYTF. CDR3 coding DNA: TGTGCCAGCAGCTTAGCAGGTAGCGATGGCTACACCTTC. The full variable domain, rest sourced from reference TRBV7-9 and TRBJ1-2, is DTGVSQNPRHKITKRGQNVTFRCDPISEHNRLYWYRQTLGQGPEFLTYFQNEAQLEKSRLLSDRFSAERPKGSFSTLEIQRTEQGDSAMYLCASSLAGSDGYTFGSGTRLTVV.

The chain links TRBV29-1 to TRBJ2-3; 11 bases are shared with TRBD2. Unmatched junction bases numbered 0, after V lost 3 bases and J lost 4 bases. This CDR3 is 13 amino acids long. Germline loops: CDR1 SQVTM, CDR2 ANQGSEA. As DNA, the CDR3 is TGCAGCGTTGAGGGACTAGCGGCAGATACGCAGTATTTT. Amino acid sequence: CSVEGLAADTQYF.

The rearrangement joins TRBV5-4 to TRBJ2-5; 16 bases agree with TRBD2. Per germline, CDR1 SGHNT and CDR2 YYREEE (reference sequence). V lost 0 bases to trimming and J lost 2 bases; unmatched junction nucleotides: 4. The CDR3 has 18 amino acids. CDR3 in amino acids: CASSLEGLAGGGQETQYF. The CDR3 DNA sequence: TGTGCCAGCAGCTTGGAGGGACTAGCGGGAGGGGGGCAAGAGACCCAGTACTTC.

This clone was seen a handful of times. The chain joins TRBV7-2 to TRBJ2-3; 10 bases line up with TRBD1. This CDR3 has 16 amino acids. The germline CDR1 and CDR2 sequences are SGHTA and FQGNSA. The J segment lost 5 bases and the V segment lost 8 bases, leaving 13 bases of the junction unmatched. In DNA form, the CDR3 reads TGTGCCAGCGGACTGATTCGACAGGGGGCAAAAGATACGCAGTATTTT. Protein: CASGLIRQGAKDTQYF.

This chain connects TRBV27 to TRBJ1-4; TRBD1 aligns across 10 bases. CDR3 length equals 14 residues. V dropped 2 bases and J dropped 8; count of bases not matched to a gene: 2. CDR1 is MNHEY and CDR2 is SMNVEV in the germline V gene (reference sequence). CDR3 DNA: TGTGCCAGCAGTTTACCGGGACAGGGGGAAAAACTGTTTTTT. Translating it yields CASSLPGQGEKLFF. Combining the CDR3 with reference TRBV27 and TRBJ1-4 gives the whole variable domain EAQVTQNPRYLITVTGKKLTVTCSQNMNHEYMSWYRQDPGLGLRQIYYSMNVEVTDKGDVPEGYKVSRKEKRNFPLILESPSPNQTSLYFCASSLPGQGEKLFFGSGTQLSVL.

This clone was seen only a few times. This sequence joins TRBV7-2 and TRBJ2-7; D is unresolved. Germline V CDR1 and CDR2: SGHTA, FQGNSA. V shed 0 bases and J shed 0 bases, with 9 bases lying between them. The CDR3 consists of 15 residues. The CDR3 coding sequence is TGTGCCAGCAGCTTAGCCGGCAGAAGCTCCTACGAGCAGTACTTC. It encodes CASSLAGRSSYEQYF.

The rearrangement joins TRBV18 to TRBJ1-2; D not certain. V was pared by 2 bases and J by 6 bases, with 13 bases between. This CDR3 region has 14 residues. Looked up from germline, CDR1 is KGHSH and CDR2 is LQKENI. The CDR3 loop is CASSPSGVEDGYTF. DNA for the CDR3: TGTGCCAGCTCACCATCGGGCGTAGAGGATGGCTACACCTTC.

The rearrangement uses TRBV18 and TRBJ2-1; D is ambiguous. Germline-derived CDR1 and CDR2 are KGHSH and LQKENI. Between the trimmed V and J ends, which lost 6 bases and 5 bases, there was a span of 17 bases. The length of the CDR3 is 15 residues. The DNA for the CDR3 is TGTGCCAGCTCTCCATCCGGGTCGAAAAACAATGAGCAGTTCTTC. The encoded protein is CASSPSGSKNNEQFF.

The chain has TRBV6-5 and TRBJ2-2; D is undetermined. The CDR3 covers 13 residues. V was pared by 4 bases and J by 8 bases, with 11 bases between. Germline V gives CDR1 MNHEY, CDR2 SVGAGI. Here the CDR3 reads CASSSRVVGELFF. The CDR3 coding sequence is TGTGCCAGCAGTTCCCGGGTAGTTGGGGAGCTGTTTTTT.

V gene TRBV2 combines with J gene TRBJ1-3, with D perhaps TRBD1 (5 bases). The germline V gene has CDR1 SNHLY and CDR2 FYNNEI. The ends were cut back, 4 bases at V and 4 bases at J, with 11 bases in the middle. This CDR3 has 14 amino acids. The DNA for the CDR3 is TGTGCCAGCAGTGTGGGCCAGGGAGGAAACACCATATATTTT. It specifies CASSVGQGGNTIYF. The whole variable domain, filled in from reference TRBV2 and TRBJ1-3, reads EPEVTQTPSHQVTQMGQEVILRCVPISNHLYFYWYRQILGQKVEFLVSFYNNEISEKSEIFDDQFSVERPDGSNFTLKIRSTKLEDSAMYFCASSVGQGGNTIYFGEGSWLTVV.

The CDR3 DNA sequence: TGTGCCAGCACAACTAGCGCGATTCAAGAGACCCAGTACTTC. Its protein is CASTTSAIQETQYF. The chain has TRBV6-5 and TRBJ2-5, with 7 bases that match TRBD2. V lost 7 bases and J lost 2; bases outside the gene matches: 7. Germline V gene lookup returns CDR1 MNHEY and CDR2 SVGAGI. CDR3 length: 14 amino acids.

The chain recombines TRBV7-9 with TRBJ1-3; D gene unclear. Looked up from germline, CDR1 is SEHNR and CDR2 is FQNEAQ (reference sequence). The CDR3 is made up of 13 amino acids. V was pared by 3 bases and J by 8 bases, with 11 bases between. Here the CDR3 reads CASSFGRSDTIYF. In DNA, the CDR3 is TGTGCCAGCAGCTTCGGGAGAAGCGACACCATATATTTT.

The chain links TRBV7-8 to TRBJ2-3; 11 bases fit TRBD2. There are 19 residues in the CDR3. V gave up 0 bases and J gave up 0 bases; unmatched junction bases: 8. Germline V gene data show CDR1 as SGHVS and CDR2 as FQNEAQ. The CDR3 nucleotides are TGTGCCAGCAGCTTAGCGTCGACTAGCGGGGTGTATAGCACAGATACGCAGTATTTT. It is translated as CASSLASTSGVYSTDTQYF.

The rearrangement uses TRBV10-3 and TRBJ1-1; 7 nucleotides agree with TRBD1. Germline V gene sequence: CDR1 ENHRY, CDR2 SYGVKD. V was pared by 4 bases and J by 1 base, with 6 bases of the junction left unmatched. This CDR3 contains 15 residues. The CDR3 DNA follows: TGTGCCATCAGTGGAAATACAGGGGAGAACACTGAAGCTTTCTTT. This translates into CAISGNTGENTEAFF.

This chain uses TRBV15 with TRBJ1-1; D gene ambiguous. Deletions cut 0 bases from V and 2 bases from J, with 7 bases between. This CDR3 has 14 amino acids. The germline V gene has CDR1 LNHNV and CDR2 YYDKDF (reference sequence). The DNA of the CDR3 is TGTGCCACCAGCAGAGATGTCCCCAACACTGAAGCTTTCTTT. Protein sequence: CATSRDVPNTEAFF.

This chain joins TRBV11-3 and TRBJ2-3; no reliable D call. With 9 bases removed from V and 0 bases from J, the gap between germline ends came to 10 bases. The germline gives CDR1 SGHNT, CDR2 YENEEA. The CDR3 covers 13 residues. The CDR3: CASGIDSTDTQYF. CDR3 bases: TGTGCCAGTGGGATAGACAGCACAGATACGCAGTATTTT.

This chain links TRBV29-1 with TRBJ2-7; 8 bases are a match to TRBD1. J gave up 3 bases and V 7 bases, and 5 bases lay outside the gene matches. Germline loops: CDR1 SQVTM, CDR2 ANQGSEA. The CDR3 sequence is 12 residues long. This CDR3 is CSARTGNYEQYF. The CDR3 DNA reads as TGCAGCGCTAGGACAGGGAACTACGAGCAGTACTTC.